This is a list of T cell receptor beta chains from one sample in a study of brain T cells in children with intractable seizures. Profiled with immunoSEQ multiplex PCR; TCRdb holds only in-frame clones, not every one. Of approximately 330,000 clones detected, 93% appear once; the ten largest clones hold 4.5% to 7%. This material consisted of peripheral blood, taken about 5 months after surgery. Receptors originate from a boy in the first two years of life with tuberous sclerosis and intractable seizures. CDR3s include the opening cysteine and the closing phenylalanine or tryptophan. The D gene is left open where the match is weak. Part of the rows lack a size; the others show once, few, many or a class for expanded clones.

TRBV9	-	TRBJ2-3	-	CASSESTDTQYF	TGTGCCAGCAGCGAAAGCACAGATACGCAGTATTTT
TRBV30	-	TRBJ2-3	TRBD2	CAWGEGTSSTSSTDTQYF	TGTGCCTGGGGGGAGGGGACTAGCAGCACCTCTAGCACAGATACGCAGTATTTT
TRBV9	-	TRBJ1-1	TRBD1	CASSVAPGQLNTEAFF	TGTGCCAGCAGCGTAGCTCCGGGACAGCTGAACACTGAAGCTTTCTTT
TRBV30	-	TRBJ1-2	-	CAWSQMGGYGYTF	TGTGCCTGGAGTCAAATGGGGGGCTATGGCTACACCTTC
TRBV28	once	TRBJ1-5	TRBD1	CASSPGQGIYQPQHF	TGTGCCAGCAGTCCCGGACAGGGAATCTATCAGCCCCAGCATTTT
TRBV30	-	TRBJ1-2	TRBD1	CACQPPGQVSLNGYTF	TGTGCCTGTCAGCCCCCGGGACAGGTGTCCCTAAATGGCTACACCTTC
TRBV4-1	once	TRBJ2-2	-	CASSQDPRNTGELFF	TGCGCCAGCAGCCAAGATCCCCGGAACACCGGGGAGCTGTTTTTT
TRBV2	-	TRBJ1-6	TRBD1	CATRQGANSPLHF	TGTGCCACCAGACAGGGGGCGAATTCACCCCTCCACTTT
TRBV9	-	TRBJ2-7	TRBD1	CASSVGSGGYEQYF	TGTGCCAGCAGCGTAGGTTCAGGGGGATACGAGCAGTACTTC
TRBV4-1	-	TRBJ2-1	-	CASSHSAGTSGEQFF	TGCGCCAGCAGCCACTCCGCCGGTACCAGCGGTGAGCAGTTCTTC
TRBV28	-	TRBJ1-1	-	CASSLGGNTEAFF	TGTGCCAGCAGTTTAGGAGGGAACACTGAAGCTTTCTTT
TRBV2	-	TRBJ1-1	TRBD1	CASRADRGQFTEAFF	TGTGCCAGCAGGGCGGACAGGGGGCAATTCACTGAAGCTTTCTTT
TRBV3-1/TRBV3-2	-	TRBJ1-6	-	CASSPTGRSSPLHF	TGTGCCAGCAGCCCGACAGGCCGAAGTTCACCCCTCCACTTT
TRBV6-1	-	TRBJ2-5	TRBD2	CASSEALSGRARETQYF	TGTGCCAGCAGTGAAGCGCTTAGCGGGAGGGCCCGGGAGACCCAGTACTTC
TRBV3-1/TRBV3-2	-	TRBJ2-3	-	CASSPQWADTQYF	TGTGCCAGCAGCCCCCAATGGGCAGATACGCAGTATTTT
TRBV6-5	-	TRBJ1-1	TRBD1	CACWTGATEAFF	TGTGCCTGCTGGACAGGGGCCACTGAAGCTTTCTTT
TRBV6-5	-	TRBJ1-1	-	CASRIMRTEAFF	TGTGCCAGCAGAATCATGCGGACTGAAGCTTTCTTT
TRBV5-8	once	TRBJ1-1	-	CASSRSNLEIAEAFF	TGTGCCAGCAGCCGGAGTAATTTGGAGATCGCTGAAGCTTTCTTT
TRBV30	few	TRBJ2-7	TRBD1	CAWSATWDRVEYEQYF	TGTGCCTGGAGTGCCACCTGGGACAGGGTAGAATACGAGCAGTACTTC
TRBV24-1	-	TRBJ2-6	-	CATMGTGANVLTF	TGTGCCACCATGGGCACTGGGGCCAACGTCCTGACTTTC
TRBV30	once	TRBJ2-5	TRBD2	CAWSSGSGETQYF	TGTGCCTGGAGTAGCGGGAGCGGGGAGACCCAGTACTTC
TRBV10-3	-	TRBJ1-1	-	CAISESRGPYNTEAFF	TGTGCCATCAGTGAGTCGAGGGGCCCCTATAACACTGAAGCTTTCTTT
TRBV24-1	-	TRBJ2-3	TRBD1	CATSDWQVGQGTDTQYF	TGTGCCACCAGTGATTGGCAAGTGGGACAGGGGACAGATACGCAGTATTTT
TRBV6-1	-	TRBJ1-2	TRBD1	CASSELDRDGYTF	TGTGCCAGCAGTGAACTAGACAGGGATGGCTACACCTTC
TRBV7-8	-	TRBJ1-6	-	CASSPPGAGSPLHF	TGTGCCAGCAGCCCCCCCGGGGCGGGCTCACCCCTCCACTTT
TRBV10-3	-	TRBJ2-3	-	CAISHPKITLYTTDTQYF	TGTGCCATCAGTCACCCAAAAATCACCCTCTATACCACAGATACGCAGTATTTT
TRBV6-5	-	TRBJ1-2	-	CASRQNYGYTF	TGTGCCAGCAGGCAGAACTATGGCTACACCTTC
TRBV12-3/TRBV12-4	-	TRBJ2-3	TRBD2	CASSLREPDTQYF	TGTGCCAGCAGTTTGCGGGAGCCAGATACGCAGTATTTT
TRBV3-1/TRBV3-2	-	TRBJ1-1	-	CASSQHIVLNTEAFF	TGTGCCAGCAGCCAACACATAGTCCTGAACACTGAAGCTTTCTTT
TRBV28	-	TRBJ2-7	TRBD1	CASSLGYLWTGDYEQYF	TGTGCCAGCAGTTTAGGTTACTTATGGACAGGGGACTACGAGCAGTACTTC
TRBV30	-	TRBJ1-3	-	CAWSEVTGNGNTIYF	TGTGCCTGGAGTGAGGTCACAGGAAATGGAAACACCATATATTTT
TRBV6-2/TRBV6-3	-	TRBJ2-7	-	CASSGFVPYEQYF	TGTGCCAGCAGTGGGTTCGTACCCTACGAGCAGTACTTC
TRBV25-1	once	TRBJ1-1	-	CASSDTWGEPEAFF	TGTGCCAGCAGTGATACATGGGGCGAGCCTGAAGCTTTCTTT
TRBV5-6	-	TRBJ2-4	-	CASSPGDWNIQYF	TGTGCCAGCAGTCCAGGGGATTGGAACATTCAGTACTTC
TRBV28	-	TRBJ1-1	-	CASSTQVYGMAEEAFF	TGTGCCAGCAGTACACAAGTTTATGGGATGGCGGAGGAAGCTTTCTTT
TRBV30	-	TRBJ1-5	-	CAWSAGNNQPQHF	TGTGCCTGGAGTGCAGGGAACAATCAGCCCCAGCATTTT
TRBV11-3	-	TRBJ2-3	-	CASSARRDLGTDTQYF	TGTGCCAGCAGCGCTCGCAGGGACCTCGGCACAGATACGCAGTATTTT
TRBV7-2	-	TRBJ2-2	TRBD1	CASSFPQGAGGELFF	TGTGCCAGCAGCTTCCCACAGGGGGCGGGCGGGGAGCTGTTTTTT
TRBV29-1	-	TRBJ2-1	-	CSGSVGEQFF	TGCAGCGGGAGTGTAGGAGAGCAGTTCTTC
TRBV9	-	TRBJ2-7	TRBD2	CASSLGTSGSYEQYF	TGTGCCAGCAGCCTTGGGACTAGCGGCTCCTACGAGCAGTACTTC
TRBV20-1	-	TRBJ1-5	-	CSASAPSFKPQHF	TGCAGTGCTAGTGCCCCAAGCTTTAAGCCCCAGCATTTT
TRBV25-1	-	TRBJ1-2	-	CASNRNGRGADYGYTF	TGTGCCAGCAACCGAAATGGGCGGGGCGCCGACTATGGCTACACCTTC
TRBV30	-	TRBJ2-5	-	CAWAGTAQETQYF	TGTGCCTGGGCGGGGACAGCACAAGAGACCCAGTACTTC
TRBV5-1	-	TRBJ1-4	-	CASSPQGRGNEKLFF	TGCGCCAGCAGCCCTCAGGGTAGGGGTAATGAAAAACTGTTTTTT
TRBV19	-	TRBJ1-2	TRBD1	CATQQGYTNYGYTF	TGTGCCACCCAACAGGGGTATACTAACTATGGCTACACCTTC
TRBV5-8	few	TRBJ1-1	-	CASSLSRLNTEAFF	TGTGCCAGCAGCTTGTCTCGATTGAACACTGAAGCTTTCTTT
TRBV18	-	TRBJ1-1	-	CASSPKSANTEAFF	TGTGCCAGCTCACCAAAAAGTGCGAACACTGAAGCTTTCTTT
TRBV6-5	-	TRBJ2-7	-	CASKPTGGEQYF	TGTGCCAGTAAGCCTACCGGCGGCGAGCAGTACTTC
TRBV9	-	TRBJ2-1	-	CASSARTLHNEQFF	TGTGCCAGCAGCGCGCGGACTCTTCACAATGAGCAGTTCTTC
TRBV5-6	-	TRBJ2-5	-	CASSSVLIGETQYF	TGTGCCAGCAGCTCGGTTCTTATTGGGGAGACCCAGTACTTC
TRBV11-1	-	TRBJ2-3	-	CARRKASSSTDTQYF	TGTGCCAGGCGAAAGGCTAGTTCTAGCACAGATACGCAGTATTTT
TRBV7-9	-	TRBJ2-7	-	CASSRRLFEQYF	TGTGCCAGCAGTAGGCGCTTGTTCGAGCAGTACTTC
TRBV9	-	TRBJ2-2	TRBD2	CASTGGANMNTGELFF	TGTGCCAGTACCGGGGGGGCAAATATGAACACCGGGGAGCTGTTTTTT
TRBV13	-	TRBJ2-3	TRBD2	CASSSLRLAATTDTQYF	TGTGCCAGCAGCTCGCTGAGACTAGCGGCCACCACAGATACGCAGTATTTT